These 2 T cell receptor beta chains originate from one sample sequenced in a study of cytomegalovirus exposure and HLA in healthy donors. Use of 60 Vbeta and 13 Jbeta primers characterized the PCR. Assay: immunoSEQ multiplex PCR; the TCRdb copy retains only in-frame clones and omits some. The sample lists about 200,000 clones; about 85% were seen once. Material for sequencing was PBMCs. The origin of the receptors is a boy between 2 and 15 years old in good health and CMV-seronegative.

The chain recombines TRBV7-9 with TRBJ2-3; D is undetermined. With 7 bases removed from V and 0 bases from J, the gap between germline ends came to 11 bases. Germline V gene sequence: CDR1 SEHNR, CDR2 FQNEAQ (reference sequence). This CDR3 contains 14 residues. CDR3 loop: CASTNTVSTDTQYF. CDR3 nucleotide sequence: TGTGCCAGCACAAATACAGTTAGCACAGATACGCAGTATTTT.

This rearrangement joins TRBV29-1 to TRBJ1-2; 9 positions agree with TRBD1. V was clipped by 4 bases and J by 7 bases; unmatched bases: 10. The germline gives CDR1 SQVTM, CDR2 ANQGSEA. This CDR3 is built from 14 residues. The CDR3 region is CSVARAQGAGGYTF. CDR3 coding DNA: TGCAGCGTTGCAAGAGCACAGGGGGCTGGTGGCTACACCTTC.